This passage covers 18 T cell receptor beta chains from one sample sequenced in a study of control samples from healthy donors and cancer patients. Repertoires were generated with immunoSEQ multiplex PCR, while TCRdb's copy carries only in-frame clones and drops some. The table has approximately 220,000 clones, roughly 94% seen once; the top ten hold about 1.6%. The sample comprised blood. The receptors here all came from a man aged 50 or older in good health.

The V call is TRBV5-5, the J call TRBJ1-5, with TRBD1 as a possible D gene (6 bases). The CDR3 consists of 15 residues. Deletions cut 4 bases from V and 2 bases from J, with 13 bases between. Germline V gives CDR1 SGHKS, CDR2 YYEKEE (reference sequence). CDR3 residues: CASSPTGRGNQPQHF. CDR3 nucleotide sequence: TGTGCCAGCAGCCCTACAGGGAGAGGCAATCAGCCCCAGCATTTT.

CDR3 coding DNA: TGTGCCAGCTCACCTCCTGGGGTGGAAGAGACCCAGTACTTC. Translating it yields CASSPPGVEETQYF. This sequence joins TRBV18 and TRBJ2-5; D not certain. Germline values: CDR1 KGHSH, CDR2 LQKENI. Trimming left V 3 bases short and J 3 bases short, with 11 bases between. The CDR3 covers 14 residues.

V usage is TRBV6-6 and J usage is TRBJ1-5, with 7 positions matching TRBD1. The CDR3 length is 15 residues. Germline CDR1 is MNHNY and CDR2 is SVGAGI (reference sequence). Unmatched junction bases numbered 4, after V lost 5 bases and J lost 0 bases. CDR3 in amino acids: CASSRGTASNQPQHF. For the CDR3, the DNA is TGTGCCAGCAGTAGAGGGACAGCTAGCAATCAGCCCCAGCATTTT.

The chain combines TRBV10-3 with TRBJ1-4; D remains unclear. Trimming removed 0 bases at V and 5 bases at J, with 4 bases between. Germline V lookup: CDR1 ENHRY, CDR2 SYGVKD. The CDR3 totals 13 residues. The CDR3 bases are TGTGCCATCAGTGAGTCGTTGAATGAAAAACTGTTTTTT. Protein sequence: CAISESLNEKLFF.

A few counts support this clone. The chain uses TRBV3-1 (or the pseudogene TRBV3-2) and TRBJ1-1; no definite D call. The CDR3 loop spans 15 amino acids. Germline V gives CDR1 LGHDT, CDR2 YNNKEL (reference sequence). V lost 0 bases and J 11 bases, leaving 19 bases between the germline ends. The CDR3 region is CASSQDVTQASGAFF. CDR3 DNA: TGTGCCAGCAGCCAAGATGTAACACAAGCCTCCGGCGCTTTCTTT.

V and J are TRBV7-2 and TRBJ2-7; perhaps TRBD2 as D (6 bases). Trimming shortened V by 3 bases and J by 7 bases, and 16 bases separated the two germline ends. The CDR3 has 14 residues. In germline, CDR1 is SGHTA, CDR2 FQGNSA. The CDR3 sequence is CASSFGGAVGEQYV. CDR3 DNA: TGTGCCAGCAGCTTCGGAGGGGCCGTAGGGGAGCAGTACGTC.

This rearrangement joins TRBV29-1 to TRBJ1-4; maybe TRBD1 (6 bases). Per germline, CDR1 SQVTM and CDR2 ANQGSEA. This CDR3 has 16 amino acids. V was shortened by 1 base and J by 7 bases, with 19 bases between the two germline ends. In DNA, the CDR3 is TGCAGCGTTGAAGTAGGGGGAAGTTTAGGTCTTGAAAAACTGTTTTTT. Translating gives CSVEVGGSLGLEKLFF.

CDR3 residues: CASSYFRTTWGQFF. The CDR3 nucleotides read TGTGCCAGCAGTTACTTCCGGACCACTTGGGGGCAGTTCTTC. The chain is built from TRBV6-5 and TRBJ2-1; D is unresolved. Germline V gene data show CDR1 as MNHEY and CDR2 as SVGAGI. V dropped 1 base and J dropped 12 bases, with 16 bases sitting between them. The CDR3 extends over 14 amino acids.

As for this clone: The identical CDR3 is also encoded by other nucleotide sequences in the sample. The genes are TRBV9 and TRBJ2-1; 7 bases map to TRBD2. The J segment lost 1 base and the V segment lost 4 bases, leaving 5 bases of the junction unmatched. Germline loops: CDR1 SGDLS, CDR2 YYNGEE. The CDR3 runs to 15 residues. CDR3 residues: CASSPSGGSYNEQFF. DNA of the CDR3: TGTGCCAGCAGCCCCTCCGGGGGGTCCTACAATGAGCAGTTCTTC.

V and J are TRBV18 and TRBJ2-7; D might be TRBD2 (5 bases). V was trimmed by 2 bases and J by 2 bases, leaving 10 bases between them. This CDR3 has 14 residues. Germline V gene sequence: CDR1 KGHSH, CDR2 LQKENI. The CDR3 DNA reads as TGTGCCAGCTCACCAGGGGTGGAGGCCTACGAGCAGTACGTC. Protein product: CASSPGVEAYEQYV.

The CDR3 loop reads CASSLVDPRSPLHF. The CDR3 bases are TGTGCCAGCAGCTTAGTAGACCCTCGCTCACCCCTCCACTTT. The chain recombines TRBV7-2 with TRBJ1-6; no definite D call. Germline V gene lookup returns CDR1 SGHTA and CDR2 FQGNSA. The CDR3 length is 14 residues. The V end lost 1 base, the J end lost 10 bases, and 11 bases lay between the germline ends.

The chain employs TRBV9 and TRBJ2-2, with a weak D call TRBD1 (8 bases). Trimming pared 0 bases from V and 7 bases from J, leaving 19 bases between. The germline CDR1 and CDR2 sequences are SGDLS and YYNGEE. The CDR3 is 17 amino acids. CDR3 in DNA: TGTGCCAGCAGCGTAGAGGGGGGGCAGGGGGCAAGCGGGGAGCTGTTTTTT. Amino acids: CASSVEGGQGASGELFF.

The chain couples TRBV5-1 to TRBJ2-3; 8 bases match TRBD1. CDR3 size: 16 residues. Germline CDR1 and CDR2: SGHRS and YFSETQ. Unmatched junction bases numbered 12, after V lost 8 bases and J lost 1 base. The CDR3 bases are TGCGCCAGTAATGCAGGGGGCAAGGTCGGCACAGATACGCAGTATTTT. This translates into CASNAGGKVGTDTQYF.

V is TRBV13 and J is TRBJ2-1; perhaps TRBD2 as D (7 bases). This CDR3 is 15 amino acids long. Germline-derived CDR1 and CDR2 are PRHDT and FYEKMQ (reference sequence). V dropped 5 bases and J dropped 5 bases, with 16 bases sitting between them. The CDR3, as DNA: TGTGCCAGCAGCCGAGAAGGGGGGGGCGACAATGAGCAGTTCTTC. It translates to CASSREGGGDNEQFF.

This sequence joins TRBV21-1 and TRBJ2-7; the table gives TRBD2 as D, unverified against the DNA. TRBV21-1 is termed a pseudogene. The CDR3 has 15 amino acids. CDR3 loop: CASSSLRGLCYEQYF. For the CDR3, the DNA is TGTGCCAGCAGCTCGCTCCGAGGGCTCTGTTACGAGCAGTACTTC.

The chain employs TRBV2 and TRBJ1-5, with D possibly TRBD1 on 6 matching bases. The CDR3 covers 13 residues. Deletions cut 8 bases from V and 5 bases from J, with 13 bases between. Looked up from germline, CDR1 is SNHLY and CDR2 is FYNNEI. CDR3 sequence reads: CASGEQGYQPQHF. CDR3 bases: TGTGCCAGCGGAGAACAGGGTTATCAGCCCCAGCATTTT.

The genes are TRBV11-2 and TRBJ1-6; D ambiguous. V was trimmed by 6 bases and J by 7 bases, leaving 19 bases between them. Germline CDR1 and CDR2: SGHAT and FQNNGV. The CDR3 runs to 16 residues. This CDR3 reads CASSPTWDLRNSPLHF. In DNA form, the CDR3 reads TGTGCCAGCAGTCCAACTTGGGATCTGAGGAATTCACCCCTCCACTTT.

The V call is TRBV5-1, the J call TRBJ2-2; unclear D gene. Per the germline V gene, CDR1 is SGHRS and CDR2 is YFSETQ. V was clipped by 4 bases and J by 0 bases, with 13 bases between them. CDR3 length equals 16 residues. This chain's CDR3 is CASSHLGPTNTGELFF. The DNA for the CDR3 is TGCGCCAGCAGCCACCTCGGTCCCACGAACACCGGGGAGCTGTTTTTT.